A selection of T cell receptor beta chains follows, all from one sample in a study of T cells in tuberculosis. Data came from immunoSEQ multiplex PCR; TCRdb stores just in-frame clones and leaves some out. Of roughly 92,000 clones listed, about nine tenths are singletons. Specimen: CD1b-GMM tetramer-negative cells sorted from PBMCs. The receptors derive from an adult woman with latent tuberculosis. Both conserved end residues are part of each CDR3. A D gene is named only where the DNA matches it firmly. The size field is filled for only some rows; it gives once, few, many or a size class.

v_call: TRBV29-1; clone_size: .; d_call: .; j_call: TRBJ1-3; cdr3_aa: CSVWKGGNTIYF; cdr3_nt: TGCAGCGTGTGGAAGGGGGGAAACACCATATATTTT
v_call: TRBV6-6; clone_size: few; d_call: .; j_call: TRBJ1-2; cdr3_aa: CASSFDSNGYTF; cdr3_nt: TGTGCCAGCAGTTTCGACAGCAATGGCTACACCTTC
v_call: TRBV6-1; clone_size: .; d_call: TRBD2; j_call: TRBJ2-7; cdr3_aa: CASIGGVRSSYEQYF; cdr3_nt: TGTGCCAGCATCGGGGGGGTACGAAGCTCCTACGAGCAGTACTTC
v_call: TRBV15; clone_size: .; d_call: .; j_call: TRBJ2-5; cdr3_aa: CATSRDRVRTQYF; cdr3_nt: TGTGCCACCAGCAGAGACAGGGTGCGGACCCAGTACTTC
v_call: TRBV5-1; clone_size: .; d_call: .; j_call: TRBJ1-4; cdr3_aa: CASSFGLDSPVEKLFF; cdr3_nt: TGCGCCAGCAGCTTTGGGCTCGACAGTCCTGTGGAAAAACTGTTTTTT
v_call: TRBV11-2; clone_size: .; d_call: .; j_call: TRBJ2-4; cdr3_aa: CASRIEGFAKNIQYF; cdr3_nt: TGTGCCAGCAGGATTGAGGGATTCGCCAAAAACATTCAGTACTTC
v_call: TRBV6-1; clone_size: .; d_call: TRBD1; j_call: TRBJ2-7; cdr3_aa: CASKVWGQEQYF; cdr3_nt: TGTGCCAGCAAAGTTTGGGGACAGGAGCAGTACTTC
v_call: TRBV12-2; clone_size: .; d_call: .; j_call: TRBJ2-3; cdr3_aa: CASRLFPGSGDTQYF; cdr3_nt: TGTGCAAGTCGCTTATTCCCAGGGTCGGGAGATACGCAGTATTTT
v_call: TRBV5-1; clone_size: .; d_call: TRBD2; j_call: TRBJ2-1; cdr3_aa: CASSLRISSGGNEQFF; cdr3_nt: TGCGCCAGCAGCTTGAGAATTTCGAGCGGGGGCAATGAGCAGTTCTTC
v_call: TRBV2; clone_size: .; d_call: .; j_call: TRBJ1-2; cdr3_aa: CASIRQLNYGYTF; cdr3_nt: TGTGCCAGCATCAGACAGCTAAACTATGGCTACACCTTC
v_call: TRBV6-5; clone_size: .; d_call: .; j_call: TRBJ1-2; cdr3_aa: CASSYPSTGHDYGYTF; cdr3_nt: TGTGCCAGCAGTTATCCCTCTACAGGGCACGACTATGGCTACACCTTC
v_call: TRBV5-1; clone_size: .; d_call: .; j_call: TRBJ1-1; cdr3_aa: CASSLTVPNTEAFF; cdr3_nt: TGCGCCAGCAGCCTTACAGTACCGAACACTGAAGCTTTCTTT
v_call: TRBV11-2; clone_size: .; d_call: .; j_call: TRBJ1-1; cdr3_aa: CASSLAKARAEAFF; cdr3_nt: TGTGCCAGCAGCTTAGCCAAGGCCAGGGCTGAAGCTTTCTTT
v_call: TRBV6-5; clone_size: .; d_call: .; j_call: TRBJ1-6; cdr3_aa: CASSAGVYNSPLHF; cdr3_nt: TGTGCCAGCAGTGCAGGGGTCTATAATTCACCCCTCCACTTT
v_call: TRBV5-4; clone_size: .; d_call: .; j_call: TRBJ2-2; cdr3_aa: CASRRETNTGELFF; cdr3_nt: TGTGCCAGCAGGCGGGAAACGAACACCGGGGAGCTGTTTTTT
v_call: TRBV7-8; clone_size: .; d_call: TRBD2; j_call: TRBJ2-1; cdr3_aa: CASSLNGGGYNEQFF; cdr3_nt: TGTGCCAGCAGCTTAAACGGGGGGGGGTACAATGAGCAGTTCTTC
v_call: TRBV19; clone_size: .; d_call: .; j_call: TRBJ1-5; cdr3_aa: CASSIGQNNQPQHF; cdr3_nt: TGTGCCAGTAGTATTGGGCAGAACAATCAGCCCCAGCATTTT
v_call: TRBV5-1; clone_size: .; d_call: .; j_call: TRBJ1-1; cdr3_aa: CASSLETATKNTEAFF; cdr3_nt: TGCGCCAGCAGCTTGGAGACAGCTACGAAGAACACTGAAGCTTTCTTT
v_call: TRBV5-8; clone_size: .; d_call: TRBD1; j_call: TRBJ1-5; cdr3_aa: CASSLGQGANQPQHF; cdr3_nt: TGTGCCAGCAGCTTGGGACAGGGGGCGAATCAGCCCCAGCATTTT
v_call: TRBV7-9; clone_size: .; d_call: .; j_call: TRBJ2-7; cdr3_aa: CASSLAGDRYEQYF; cdr3_nt: TGTGCCAGCAGCTTGGCAGGGGACCGCTACGAGCAGTACTTC
v_call: TRBV6-5; clone_size: .; d_call: .; j_call: TRBJ2-2; cdr3_aa: CASSYGDSRAGELFF; cdr3_nt: TGTGCCAGCAGTTACGGGGACTCTAGGGCCGGGGAGCTGTTTTTT
v_call: TRBV5-1; clone_size: .; d_call: TRBD1; j_call: TRBJ1-2; cdr3_aa: CASSLGATGDHGYTF; cdr3_nt: TGCGCCAGCAGCTTGGGGGCCACAGGGGACCATGGCTACACCTTC
v_call: TRBV27; clone_size: .; d_call: .; j_call: TRBJ2-7; cdr3_aa: CASRPNPRDKAYEQYF; cdr3_nt: TGTGCCAGCAGACCGAACCCCCGGGACAAGGCCTACGAGCAGTACTTC
v_call: TRBV19; clone_size: .; d_call: .; j_call: TRBJ1-1; cdr3_aa: CASSIDGGTEAFF; cdr3_nt: TGTGCCAGTAGTATAGACGGGGGCACTGAAGCTTTCTTT
v_call: TRBV5-6; clone_size: .; d_call: TRBD1; j_call: TRBJ1-2; cdr3_aa: CASSLGQGRYGYTF; cdr3_nt: TGTGCCAGCAGCTTGGGACAGGGGCGCTATGGCTACACCTTC
v_call: TRBV6-5; clone_size: once; d_call: .; j_call: TRBJ1-2; cdr3_aa: CASSYSGQGGYTF; cdr3_nt: TGTGCCAGCAGTTACTCGGGTCAGGGGGGCTACACCTTC
v_call: TRBV5-4; clone_size: .; d_call: .; j_call: TRBJ1-2; cdr3_aa: CASSFNRNIYGYTF; cdr3_nt: TGTGCCAGCAGCTTTAACAGGAACATCTATGGCTACACCTTC
v_call: TRBV15; clone_size: .; d_call: .; j_call: TRBJ2-1; cdr3_aa: CATSRALGAEQFF; cdr3_nt: TGTGCCACCAGCAGAGCTTTAGGAGCCGAGCAGTTCTTC
v_call: TRBV30; clone_size: few; d_call: TRBD1; j_call: TRBJ2-4; cdr3_aa: CAWREPGQRTIQYF; cdr3_nt: TGTGCCTGGAGGGAACCGGGACAGCGGACCATTCAGTACTTC
v_call: TRBV18; clone_size: .; d_call: TRBD2; j_call: TRBJ2-3; cdr3_aa: CASSLSGGTDTQYF; cdr3_nt: TGTGCCAGCTCACTCAGCGGGGGCACAGATACGCAGTATTTT
v_call: TRBV28; clone_size: .; d_call: .; j_call: TRBJ1-1; cdr3_aa: CASTKGGGITEAFF; cdr3_nt: TGTGCCAGCACCAAAGGGGGGGGCATCACTGAAGCTTTCTTT
v_call: TRBV14; clone_size: .; d_call: .; j_call: TRBJ1-4; cdr3_aa: CASSVVGAGEKLFF; cdr3_nt: TGTGCCAGCAGCGTTGTGGGGGCAGGAGAAAAACTGTTTTTT
v_call: TRBV6-1; clone_size: .; d_call: .; j_call: TRBJ1-1; cdr3_aa: CASSDRALRPEAFF; cdr3_nt: TGTGCCAGCAGTGACAGGGCTCTCCGTCCTGAAGCTTTCTTT
v_call: TRBV6-6; clone_size: .; d_call: TRBD2; j_call: TRBJ2-3; cdr3_aa: CASSVLAGGPHTQYF; cdr3_nt: TGTGCCAGCAGTGTACTAGCGGGGGGGCCGCATACGCAGTATTTT
v_call: TRBV15; clone_size: .; d_call: TRBD1; j_call: TRBJ1-1; cdr3_aa: CATSRKGQDTEAFF; cdr3_nt: TGTGCCACCAGCAGAAAGGGACAGGACACTGAAGCTTTCTTT
v_call: TRBV7-3; clone_size: .; d_call: TRBD1; j_call: TRBJ2-5; cdr3_aa: CASSLRQGDPQYF; cdr3_nt: TGTGCCAGCAGCTTAAGGCAGGGGGACCCCCAGTACTTC
v_call: TRBV18; clone_size: .; d_call: .; j_call: TRBJ1-4; cdr3_aa: CASSPPAGAIGEKLFF; cdr3_nt: TGTGCCAGCTCACCACCCGCGGGGGCGATCGGTGAAAAACTGTTTTTT
v_call: TRBV30; clone_size: .; d_call: .; j_call: TRBJ2-5; cdr3_aa: CAWSPRETQYF; cdr3_nt: TGTGCCTGGAGTCCACGGGAGACCCAGTACTTC
v_call: TRBV7-2; clone_size: .; d_call: .; j_call: TRBJ2-3; cdr3_aa: CASSLRKAGLSDTQYF; cdr3_nt: TGTGCCAGCAGCTTAAGGAAGGCGGGGCTTTCTGATACGCAGTATTTT
v_call: TRBV5-1; clone_size: .; d_call: .; j_call: TRBJ2-5; cdr3_aa: CASSLNREETQYF; cdr3_nt: TGCGCCAGCAGCTTGAACAGGGAAGAGACCCAGTACTTC
v_call: TRBV28; clone_size: few; d_call: .; j_call: TRBJ1-4; cdr3_aa: CASSSTTGATNEKLFF; cdr3_nt: TGTGCCAGCAGTTCCACGACGGGTGCAACTAATGAAAAACTGTTTTTT
v_call: TRBV7-2; clone_size: .; d_call: .; j_call: TRBJ1-1; cdr3_aa: CASSFSQQGLNTEAFF; cdr3_nt: TGTGCCAGCAGCTTTTCACAACAGGGTTTGAACACTGAAGCTTTCTTT
v_call: TRBV4-1; clone_size: .; d_call: .; j_call: TRBJ1-2; cdr3_aa: CASRPPHRVNIDGYTF; cdr3_nt: TGCGCCAGCAGACCCCCCCACAGGGTAAATATAGATGGCTACACCTTC
v_call: TRBV6-5; clone_size: .; d_call: .; j_call: TRBJ1-1; cdr3_aa: CASSLFRVMNTEAFF; cdr3_nt: TGTGCCAGCAGCCTATTCAGGGTAATGAACACTGAAGCTTTCTTT
v_call: TRBV7-2; clone_size: .; d_call: TRBD2; j_call: TRBJ2-5; cdr3_aa: CASSSLAGPGETQYF; cdr3_nt: TGTGCCAGCAGCTCTTTAGCGGGGCCGGGGGAGACCCAGTACTTC
v_call: TRBV7-2; clone_size: .; d_call: .; j_call: TRBJ2-7; cdr3_aa: CASSELFYEQYF; cdr3_nt: TGTGCCAGCAGCGAGCTCTTTTACGAGCAGTACTTC
v_call: TRBV10-2; clone_size: .; d_call: TRBD2; j_call: TRBJ2-2; cdr3_aa: CASTSLAGNTGELFF; cdr3_nt: TGCGCCAGCACCTCGCTAGCGGGGAACACCGGGGAGCTGTTTTTT
v_call: TRBV19; clone_size: .; d_call: .; j_call: TRBJ2-7; cdr3_aa: CASSIGIEYEQYF; cdr3_nt: TGTGCCAGTAGTATAGGAATAGAATACGAGCAGTACTTC
v_call: TRBV29-1; clone_size: .; d_call: .; j_call: TRBJ1-1; cdr3_aa: CSVEVPSLNTEAFF; cdr3_nt: TGCAGCGTTGAAGTCCCCAGTTTGAACACTGAAGCTTTCTTT
v_call: TRBV19; clone_size: .; d_call: TRBD1; j_call: TRBJ2-1; cdr3_aa: CASTRDRVVGNEQFF; cdr3_nt: TGTGCCAGTACCCGAGACAGGGTAGTCGGGAATGAGCAGTTCTTC
v_call: TRBV18; clone_size: .; d_call: TRBD2; j_call: TRBJ2-2; cdr3_aa: CASSPIPPTSGKNTGELFF; cdr3_nt: TGTGCCAGCTCACCAATCCCCCCCACTAGCGGGAAGAACACCGGGGAGCTGTTTTTT
v_call: TRBV9; clone_size: .; d_call: .; j_call: TRBJ1-2; cdr3_aa: CASSPSGGVTNYGYTF; cdr3_nt: TGTGCCAGCAGCCCCTCGGGGGGGGTGACTAACTATGGCTACACCTTC
v_call: TRBV5-5; clone_size: .; d_call: TRBD1; j_call: TRBJ1-1; cdr3_aa: CASSKTGVQDTEAFF; cdr3_nt: TGTGCCAGCAGCAAGACAGGGGTTCAGGACACTGAAGCTTTCTTT